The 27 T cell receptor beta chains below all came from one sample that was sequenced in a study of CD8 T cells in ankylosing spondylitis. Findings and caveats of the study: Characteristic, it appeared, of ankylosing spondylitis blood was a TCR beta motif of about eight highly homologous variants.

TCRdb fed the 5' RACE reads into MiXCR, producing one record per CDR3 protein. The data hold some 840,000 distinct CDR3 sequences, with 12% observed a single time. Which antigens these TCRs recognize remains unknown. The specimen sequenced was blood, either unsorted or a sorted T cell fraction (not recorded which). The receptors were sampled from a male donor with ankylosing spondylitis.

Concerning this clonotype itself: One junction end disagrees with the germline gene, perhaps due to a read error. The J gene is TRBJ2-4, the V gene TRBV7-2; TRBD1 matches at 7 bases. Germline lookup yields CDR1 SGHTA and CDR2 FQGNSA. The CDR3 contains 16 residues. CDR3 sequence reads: CASSLETGWGKNVQYF. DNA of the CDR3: TGTGCCAGCAGCTTAGAGACAGGGTGGGGAAAAAACGTTCAGTACTTC.

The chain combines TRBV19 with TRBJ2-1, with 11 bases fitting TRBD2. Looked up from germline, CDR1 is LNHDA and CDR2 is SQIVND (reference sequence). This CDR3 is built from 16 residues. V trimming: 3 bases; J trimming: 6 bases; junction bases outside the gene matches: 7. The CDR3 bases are TGTGCCAGTAGTATCGGTAGCGGGAGGGTTCGCAATGAGCAGTTCTTC. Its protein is CASSIGSGRVRNEQFF.

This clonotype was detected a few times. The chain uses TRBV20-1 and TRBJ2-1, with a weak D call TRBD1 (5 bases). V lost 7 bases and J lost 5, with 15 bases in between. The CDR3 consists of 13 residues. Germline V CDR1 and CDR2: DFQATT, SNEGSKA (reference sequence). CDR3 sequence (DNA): TGCAGTGGGGAAGGGGCTTACGACAATGAGCAGTTCTTC. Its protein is CSGEGAYDNEQFF.

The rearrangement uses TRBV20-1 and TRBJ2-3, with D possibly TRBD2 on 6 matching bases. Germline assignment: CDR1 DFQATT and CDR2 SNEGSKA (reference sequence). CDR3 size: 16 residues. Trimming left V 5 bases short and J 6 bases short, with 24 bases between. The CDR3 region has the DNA TGCAGTGCTCGAAACCGTCCCGGGACTTACCTCGATACGCAGTATTTT. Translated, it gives CSARNRPGTYLDTQYF.

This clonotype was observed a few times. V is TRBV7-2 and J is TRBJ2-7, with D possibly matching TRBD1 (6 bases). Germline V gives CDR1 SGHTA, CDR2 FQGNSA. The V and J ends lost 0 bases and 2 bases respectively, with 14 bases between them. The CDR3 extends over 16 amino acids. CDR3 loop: CASSLAGTSYAYEQYF. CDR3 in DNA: TGTGCCAGCAGCTTAGCCGGGACAAGCTATGCCTACGAGCAGTACTTC.

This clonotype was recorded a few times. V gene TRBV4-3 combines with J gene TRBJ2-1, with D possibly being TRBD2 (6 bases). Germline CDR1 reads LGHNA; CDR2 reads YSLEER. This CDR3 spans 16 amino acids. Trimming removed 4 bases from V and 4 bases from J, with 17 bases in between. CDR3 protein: CASSLGPLGGYNEQFF. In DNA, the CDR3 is TGCGCCAGCAGCCTCGGACCTCTCGGGGGTTACAATGAGCAGTTCTTC.

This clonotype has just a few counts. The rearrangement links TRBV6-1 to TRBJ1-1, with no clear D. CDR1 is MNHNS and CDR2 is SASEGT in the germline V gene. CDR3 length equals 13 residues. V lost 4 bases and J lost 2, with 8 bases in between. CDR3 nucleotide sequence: TGTGCCAGCAGTGGGCGGATTAACACTGAAGCTTTCTTT. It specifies CASSGRINTEAFF.

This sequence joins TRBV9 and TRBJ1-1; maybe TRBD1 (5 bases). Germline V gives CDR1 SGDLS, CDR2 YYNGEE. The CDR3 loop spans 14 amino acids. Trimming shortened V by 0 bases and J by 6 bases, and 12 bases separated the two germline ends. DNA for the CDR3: TGTGCCAGCAGCGTAGACCCAGGGTCGGCTGAAGCTTTCTTT. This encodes CASSVDPGSAEAFF.

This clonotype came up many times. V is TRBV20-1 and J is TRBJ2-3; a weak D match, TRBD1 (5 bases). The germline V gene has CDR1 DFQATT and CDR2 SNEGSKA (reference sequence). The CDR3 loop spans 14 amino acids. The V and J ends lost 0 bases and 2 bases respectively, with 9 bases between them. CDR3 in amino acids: CSARDGRDTDTQYF. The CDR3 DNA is TGCAGTGCTAGAGACGGCAGGGACACAGATACGCAGTATTTT.

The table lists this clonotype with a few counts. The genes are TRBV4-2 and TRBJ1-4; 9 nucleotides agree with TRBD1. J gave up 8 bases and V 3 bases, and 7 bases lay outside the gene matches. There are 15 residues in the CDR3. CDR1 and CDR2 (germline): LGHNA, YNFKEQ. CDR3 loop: CASSQPGQGEEKLFF. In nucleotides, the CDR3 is TGTGCCAGCAGCCAGCCGGGACAGGGAGAGGAAAAACTGTTTTTT.

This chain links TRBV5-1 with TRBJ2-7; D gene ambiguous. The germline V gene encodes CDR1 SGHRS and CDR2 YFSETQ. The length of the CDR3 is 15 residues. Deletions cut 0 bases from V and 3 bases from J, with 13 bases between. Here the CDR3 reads CASSLDRTADYEQYF. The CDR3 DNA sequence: TGCGCCAGCAGCTTGGATAGGACCGCGGACTACGAGCAGTACTTC. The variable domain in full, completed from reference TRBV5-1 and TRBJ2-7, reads KAGVTQTPRYLIKTRGQQVTLSCSPISGHRSVSWYQQTPGQGLQFLFEYFSETQRNKGNFPGRFSGRQFSNSRSEMNVSTLELGDSALYLCASSLDRTADYEQYFGPGTRLTVT.

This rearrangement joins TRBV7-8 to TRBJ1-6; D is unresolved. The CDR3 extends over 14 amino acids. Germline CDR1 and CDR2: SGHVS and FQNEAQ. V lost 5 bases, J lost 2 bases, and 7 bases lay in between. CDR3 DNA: TGTGCCAGCAGCCCGGTGGCCTATAATTCACCCCTCCACTTT. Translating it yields CASSPVAYNSPLHF.

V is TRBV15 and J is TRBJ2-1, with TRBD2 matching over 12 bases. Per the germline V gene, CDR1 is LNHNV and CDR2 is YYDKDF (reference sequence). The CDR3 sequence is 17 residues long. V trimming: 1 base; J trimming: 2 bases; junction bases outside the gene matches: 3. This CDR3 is CATSRARLAGAYNEQFF. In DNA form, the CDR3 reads TGTGCCACCAGCAGAGCTCGACTAGCGGGAGCCTACAATGAGCAGTTCTTC.

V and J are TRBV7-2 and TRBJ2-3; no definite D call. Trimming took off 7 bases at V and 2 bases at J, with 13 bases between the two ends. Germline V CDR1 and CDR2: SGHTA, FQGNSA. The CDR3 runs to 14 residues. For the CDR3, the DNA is TGTGCCAGCACGCGGTTTCCCGACACAGATACGCAGTATTTT. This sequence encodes CASTRFPDTDTQYF.

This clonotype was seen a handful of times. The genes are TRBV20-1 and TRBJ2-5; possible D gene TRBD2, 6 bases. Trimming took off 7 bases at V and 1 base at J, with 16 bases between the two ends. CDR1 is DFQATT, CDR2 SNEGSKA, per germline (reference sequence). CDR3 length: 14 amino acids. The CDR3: CSDRGRGIQETQYF. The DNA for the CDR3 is TGCAGTGATCGAGGACGGGGGATCCAAGAGACCCAGTACTTC.

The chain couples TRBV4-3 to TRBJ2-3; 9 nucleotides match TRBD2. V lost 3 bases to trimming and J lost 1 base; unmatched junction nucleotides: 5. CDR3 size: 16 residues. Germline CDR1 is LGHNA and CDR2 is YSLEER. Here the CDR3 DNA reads TGCGCCAGCAGCCATGCTCGGACTAGCGGCACAGATACGCAGTATTTT. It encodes CASSHARTSGTDTQYF.

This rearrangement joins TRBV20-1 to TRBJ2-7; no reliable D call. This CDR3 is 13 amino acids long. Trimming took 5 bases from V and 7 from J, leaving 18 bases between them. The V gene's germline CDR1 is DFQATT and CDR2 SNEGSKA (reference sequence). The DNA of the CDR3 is TGCAGTGCTGGGCGTCAGCTGTCTGGGGAGCAGTACTTC. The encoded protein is CSAGRQLSGEQYF.

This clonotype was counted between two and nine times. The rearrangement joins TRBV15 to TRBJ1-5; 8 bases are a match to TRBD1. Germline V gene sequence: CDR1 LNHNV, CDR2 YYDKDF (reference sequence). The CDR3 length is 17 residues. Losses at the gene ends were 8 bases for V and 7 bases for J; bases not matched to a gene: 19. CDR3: CATDPGQGPYVWQPQHF. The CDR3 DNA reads TGTGCCACCGACCCCGGACAGGGCCCTTACGTGTGGCAGCCCCAGCATTTT.

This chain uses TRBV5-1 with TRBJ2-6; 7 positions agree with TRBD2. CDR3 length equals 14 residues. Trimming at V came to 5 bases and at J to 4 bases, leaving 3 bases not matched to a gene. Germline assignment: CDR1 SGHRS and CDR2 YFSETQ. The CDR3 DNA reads TGCGCCAGCAGGGGACTAAAAGGGGCCAACGTCCTGACTTTC. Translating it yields CASRGLKGANVLTF.

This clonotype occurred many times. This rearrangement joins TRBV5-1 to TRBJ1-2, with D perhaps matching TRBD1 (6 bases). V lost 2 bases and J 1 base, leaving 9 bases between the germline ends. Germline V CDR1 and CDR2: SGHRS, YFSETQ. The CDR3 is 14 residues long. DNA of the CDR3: TGCGCCAGCAGCTTCGACAGGAATAACTATGGCTACACCTTC. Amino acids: CASSFDRNNYGYTF. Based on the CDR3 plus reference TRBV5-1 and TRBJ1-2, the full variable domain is KAGVTQTPRYLIKTRGQQVTLSCSPISGHRSVSWYQQTPGQGLQFLFEYFSETQRNKGNFPGRFSGRQFSNSRSEMNVSTLELGDSALYLCASSFDRNNYGYTFGSGTRLTVV.

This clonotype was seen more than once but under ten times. CDR3 sequence (DNA): TGTGCCAGCAGTTCGAGCCGGGAGAAGTACGAGCAGTACTTC. This sequence encodes CASSSSREKYEQYF. The rearrangement uses TRBV6-5 and TRBJ2-7, with TRBD2 as a possible D gene (6 bases). CDR3 length: 14 amino acids. The V end was cut by 4 bases, the J end by 4 bases, with 14 bases between. CDR1 and CDR2 from the germline V gene are MNHEY and SVGAGI.

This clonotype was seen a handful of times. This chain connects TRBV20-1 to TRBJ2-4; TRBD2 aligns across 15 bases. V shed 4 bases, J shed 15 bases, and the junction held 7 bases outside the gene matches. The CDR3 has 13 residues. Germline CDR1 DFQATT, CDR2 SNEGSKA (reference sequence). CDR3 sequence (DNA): TGCAGTGCTACCCTCGGACTAGCGGGGGGGCCGTACTTC. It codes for CSATLGLAGGPYF.

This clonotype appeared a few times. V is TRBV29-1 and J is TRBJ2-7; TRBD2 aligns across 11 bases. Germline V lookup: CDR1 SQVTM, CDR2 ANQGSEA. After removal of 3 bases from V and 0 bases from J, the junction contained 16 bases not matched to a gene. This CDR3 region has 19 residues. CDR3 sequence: CSVDSDGLAGPGSSYEQYF. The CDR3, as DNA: TGCAGCGTTGATAGTGACGGACTAGCGGGCCCGGGAAGCTCCTACGAGCAGTACTTC.

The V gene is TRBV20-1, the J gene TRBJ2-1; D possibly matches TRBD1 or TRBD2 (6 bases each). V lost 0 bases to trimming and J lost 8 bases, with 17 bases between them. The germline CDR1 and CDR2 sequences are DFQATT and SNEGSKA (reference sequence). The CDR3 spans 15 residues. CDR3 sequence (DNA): TGCAGTGCTAGAGAATGGGGGAGGAAGGGGGATGAGCAGTTCTTC. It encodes CSAREWGRKGDEQFF.

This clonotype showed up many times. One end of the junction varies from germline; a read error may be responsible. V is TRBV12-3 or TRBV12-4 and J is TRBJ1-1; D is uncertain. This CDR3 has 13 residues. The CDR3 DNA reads TGTGCCAGCAGCTTAGGACGGGGCACTGAAGCTTTCTTT. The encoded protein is CASSLGRGTEAFF.

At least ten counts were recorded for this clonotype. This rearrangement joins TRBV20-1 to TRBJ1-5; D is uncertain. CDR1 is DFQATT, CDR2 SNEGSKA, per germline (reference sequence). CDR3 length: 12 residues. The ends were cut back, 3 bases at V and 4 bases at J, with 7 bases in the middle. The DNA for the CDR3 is TGCAGTGCTAGGAGTCCTAATCAGCCCCAGCATTTT. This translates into CSARSPNQPQHF.

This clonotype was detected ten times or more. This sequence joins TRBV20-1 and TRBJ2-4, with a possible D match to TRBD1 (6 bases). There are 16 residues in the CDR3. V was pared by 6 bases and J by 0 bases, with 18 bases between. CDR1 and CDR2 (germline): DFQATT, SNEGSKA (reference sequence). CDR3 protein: CSASRAGAGAKNIQYF. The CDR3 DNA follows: TGCAGTGCCTCCCGGGCAGGGGCGGGAGCCAAAAACATTCAGTACTTC.